The 8 T cell receptor beta chains given below trace back to one sample, sequenced in a study of Ad26.COV2.S vaccination and SARS-CoV-2 variants (dated by TCRdb to the early 2020s). The library was built by means of the immunoSEQ multiplex PCR assay. TCRdb took this table from immuneACCESS and kept in-frame rearrangements with V and J called. Such tables lack part of the clones; where checked against another copy, unresolved V genes explain under half of the gap, and the rest is unexplained. The sample has about 410,000 clones on record, about 90% of them singletons. The ten most abundant clones make up less than 2% of the sample. This specimen's treatment or condition label, interpreted: about 20 received Ad26.COV2.S at low or high dose, single or two shots; about 5 received placebo; per-sample allocation not given. Repertoires of vaccine and placebo recipients were sequenced from samples collected on day 63 after the first injection.

Here the sequenced sample was peripheral blood, taken in a trial of Ad26.COV2.S vaccine versus placebo. All receptors come from a person between 18 and 65 years old who received the Ad26.COV2.S COVID-19 vaccine or a placebo.

The chain couples TRBV27 to TRBJ2-7; 8 bases fit TRBD1. Unmatched junction bases numbered 4, after V lost 6 bases and J lost 3 bases. The CDR3 consists of 13 residues. The germline gives CDR1 MNHEY, CDR2 SMNVEV (reference sequence). As DNA, the CDR3 is TGTGCCAGCAGCCCAACAGGGGGCTACGAGCAGTACTTC. This sequence encodes CASSPTGGYEQYF.

V is TRBV28 and J is TRBJ1-2; D might be TRBD1 (5 bases). This CDR3 contains 14 residues. V lost 5 bases, J lost 4 bases, and 14 bases lay in between. The V gene's germline CDR1 is MDHEN and CDR2 SYDVKM. CDR3 DNA: TGTGCCAGCAGTCGGGACGCCGCCCCCTATGGCTACACCTTC. The encoded protein is CASSRDAAPYGYTF.

The chain employs TRBV28 and TRBJ2-6, with D unresolved. V lost 2 bases and J 0 bases, leaving 23 bases between the germline ends. Germline V CDR1 and CDR2: MDHEN, SYDVKM. The CDR3 is made up of 21 amino acids. In DNA form, the CDR3 reads TGTGCCAGCAGTTTAATCCTGTTCGGAGACACCGTTGACTCTGGGGCCAACGTCCTGACTTTC. As protein: CASSLILFGDTVDSGANVLTF.

The V gene is TRBV18, the J gene TRBJ2-7, with D unresolved. This CDR3 region has 18 residues. The V end was cut by 4 bases, the J end by 2 bases, with 24 bases between. CDR1 is KGHSH and CDR2 is LQKENI in the germline V gene. CDR3 protein: CASSQPPGEDVDPYEQYF. The CDR3, as DNA: TGTGCCAGCTCACAACCGCCAGGCGAGGATGTCGATCCCTACGAGCAGTACTTC.

This clone was seen once. The chain recombines TRBV4-3 with TRBJ2-3; D gene unclear. This CDR3 contains 15 residues. In germline, CDR1 is LGHNA, CDR2 YSLEER. V shed 5 bases and J shed 0 bases, with 12 bases lying between them. The DNA of the CDR3 is TGCGCCAGCAGCAAGACGATTAAAAGCACAGATACGCAGTATTTT. This encodes CASSKTIKSTDTQYF.

The genes are TRBV3-1 (or the pseudogene TRBV3-2) and TRBJ2-7; the match to TRBD2 covers 9 bases. The CDR3 has 16 residues. Trimming at V came to 3 bases and at J to 6 bases, leaving 12 bases not matched to a gene. Germline CDR1 reads LGHDT; CDR2 reads YNNKEL (reference sequence). The CDR3 here is CASSQRSGGHWSEQYF. CDR3 DNA: TGTGCCAGCAGCCAGAGGAGCGGGGGGCACTGGAGCGAGCAGTACTTC.

The chain links TRBV29-1 to TRBJ1-2; D uncertain. Germline V lookup: CDR1 SQVTM, CDR2 ANQGSEA. Trimming shortened V by 8 bases and J by 6 bases, and 25 bases separated the two germline ends. CDR3 length: 15 residues. The CDR3 DNA reads TGCAGCACCCAAAGTGGAGACCAAAATTTGGATGGCTACACCTTC. Protein product: CSTQSGDQNLDGYTF.

The V call is TRBV4-3, the J call TRBJ2-7; a possible D gene is TRBD2 (6 bases). The V and J ends lost 0 bases and 1 base respectively, with 13 bases between them. Germline V gives CDR1 LGHNA, CDR2 YSLEER. The CDR3 is 16 amino acids. CDR3 in DNA: TGCGCCAGCAGCCAAGAAATGGAACGGGGGTCCTACGAGCAGTACTTC. It codes for CASSQEMERGSYEQYF.